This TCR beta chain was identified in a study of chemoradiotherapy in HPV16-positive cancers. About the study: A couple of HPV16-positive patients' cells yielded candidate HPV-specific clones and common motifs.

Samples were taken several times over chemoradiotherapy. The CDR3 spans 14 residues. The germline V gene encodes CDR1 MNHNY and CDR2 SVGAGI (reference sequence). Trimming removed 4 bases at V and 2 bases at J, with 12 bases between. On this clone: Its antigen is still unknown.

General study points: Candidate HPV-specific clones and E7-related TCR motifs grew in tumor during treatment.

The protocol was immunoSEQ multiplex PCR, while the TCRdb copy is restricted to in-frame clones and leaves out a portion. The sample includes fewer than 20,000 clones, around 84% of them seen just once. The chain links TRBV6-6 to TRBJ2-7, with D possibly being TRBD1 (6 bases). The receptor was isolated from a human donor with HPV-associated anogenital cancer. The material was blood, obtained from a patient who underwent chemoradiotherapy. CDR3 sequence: CASSSWDTTYEQYF. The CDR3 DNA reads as TGTGCCAGCAGTTCCTGGGACACCACCTACGAGCAGTACTTC.